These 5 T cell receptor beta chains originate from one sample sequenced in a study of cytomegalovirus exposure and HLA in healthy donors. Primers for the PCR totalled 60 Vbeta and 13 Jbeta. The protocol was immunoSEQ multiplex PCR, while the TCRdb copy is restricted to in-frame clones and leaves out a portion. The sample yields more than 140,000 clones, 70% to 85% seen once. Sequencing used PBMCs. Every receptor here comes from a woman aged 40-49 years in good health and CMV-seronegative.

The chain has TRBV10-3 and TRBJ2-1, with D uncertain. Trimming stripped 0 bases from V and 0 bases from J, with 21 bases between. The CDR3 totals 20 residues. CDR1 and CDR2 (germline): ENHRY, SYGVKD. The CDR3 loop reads CAISESLVRRTKSSYNEQFF. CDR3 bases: TGTGCCATCAGTGAGTCTTTAGTTCGGCGAACTAAAAGCTCCTACAATGAGCAGTTCTTC.

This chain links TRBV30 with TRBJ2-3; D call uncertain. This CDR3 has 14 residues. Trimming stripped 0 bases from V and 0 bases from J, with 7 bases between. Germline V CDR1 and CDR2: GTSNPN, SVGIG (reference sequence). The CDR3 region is CAWSVLISTDTQYF. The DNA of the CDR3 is TGTGCCTGGAGTGTACTTATTAGCACAGATACGCAGTATTTT.

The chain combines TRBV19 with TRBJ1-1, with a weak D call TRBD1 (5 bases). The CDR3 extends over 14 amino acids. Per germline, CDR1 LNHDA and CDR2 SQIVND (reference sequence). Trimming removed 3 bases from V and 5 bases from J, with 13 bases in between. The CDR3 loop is CASSIYLGGTEAFF. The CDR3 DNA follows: TGTGCCAGTAGTATCTATTTGGGGGGTACTGAAGCTTTCTTT.

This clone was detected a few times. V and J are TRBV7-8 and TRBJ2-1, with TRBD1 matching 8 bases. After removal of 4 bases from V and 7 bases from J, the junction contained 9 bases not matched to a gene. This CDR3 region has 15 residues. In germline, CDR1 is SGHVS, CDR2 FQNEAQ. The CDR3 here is CASSSGQGGQNEQFF. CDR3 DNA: TGTGCCAGCAGCTCAGGACAGGGCGGACAAAATGAGCAGTTCTTC.

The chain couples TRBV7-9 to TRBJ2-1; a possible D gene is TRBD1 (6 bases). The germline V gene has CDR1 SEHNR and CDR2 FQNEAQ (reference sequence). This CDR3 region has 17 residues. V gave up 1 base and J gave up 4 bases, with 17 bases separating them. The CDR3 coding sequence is TGTGCCAGCAGCTTAGGGGCGGCAGGGGCCTCTTACAATGAGCAGTTCTTC. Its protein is CASSLGAAGASYNEQFF. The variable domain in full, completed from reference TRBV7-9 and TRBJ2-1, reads DTGVSQNPRHKITKRGQNVTFRCDPISEHNRLYWYRQTLGQGPEFLTYFQNEAQLEKSRLLSDRFSAERPKGSFSTLEIQRTEQGDSAMYLCASSLGAAGASYNEQFFGPGTRLTVL.